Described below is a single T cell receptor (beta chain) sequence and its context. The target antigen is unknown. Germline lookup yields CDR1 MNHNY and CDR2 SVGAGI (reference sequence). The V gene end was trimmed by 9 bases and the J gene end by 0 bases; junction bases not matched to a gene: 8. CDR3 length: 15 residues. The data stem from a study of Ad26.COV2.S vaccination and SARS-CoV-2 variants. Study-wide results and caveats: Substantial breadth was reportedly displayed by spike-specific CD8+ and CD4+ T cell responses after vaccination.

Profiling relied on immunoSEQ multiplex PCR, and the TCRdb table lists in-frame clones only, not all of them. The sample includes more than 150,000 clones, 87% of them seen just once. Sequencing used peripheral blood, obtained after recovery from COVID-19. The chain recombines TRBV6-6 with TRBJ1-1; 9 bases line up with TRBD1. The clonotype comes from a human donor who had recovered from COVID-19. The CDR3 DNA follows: TGTGCCAGGACCAGGACAGGGGAAATGAACACTGAAGCTTTCTTT. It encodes CARTRTGEMNTEAFF.